This paragraph reports one T cell receptor beta chain. Each recovered donor of Cohort 3 presented with two negative PCRs, clearance, or symptom resolution. CDR1 and CDR2 from the germline V gene are MNHNS and SASEGT. V shed 3 bases and J shed 5 bases, with 22 bases lying between them. CDR3 length: 17 amino acids. The data were obtained in a study of blood T cell repertoires in COVID-19. Study in general: Acute-phase and convalescent COVID-19 samples originated in the United States, Italy and Spain.

Sequencing used immunoSEQ multiplex PCR; TCRdb keeps in-frame clones, though not all of them. The sample includes 140,000 to 150,000 clones, over 80% of them seen just once. The rearrangement links TRBV6-1 to TRBJ2-5; tentative D call: TRBD2 (5 bases). The sequenced sample consisted of PBMCs or T cells enriched from blood (not recorded which). The receptor's source is a man aged 55 to 70 who had recovered from COVID-19. The CDR3: CASSDHPRGSWEETQYF. The CDR3 bases are TGTGCCAGCAGTGACCACCCCCGGGGTTCGTGGGAGGAGACCCAGTACTTC.